This is a list of T cell receptor beta chains from one sample in a study of blood T cell repertoires in COVID-19. The data were produced by immunoSEQ multiplex PCR, yet TCRdb's version contains in-frame clones alone and is incomplete. The top ten clones hold around 13% of a sample with about 190,000 clones, roughly 89% of them seen once. Material for sequencing was peripheral blood. These receptors all come from a woman aged 70 to 79 with COVID-19, enrolled during active disease. Both conserved end residues are part of each CDR3. Each record gives: V gene, clone size, J gene, D gene, CDR3 DNA, CDR3 protein. D genes are given only for firm matches. Only part of the rows carry a size: once, few, many, or a class if the clone is expanded.

V: TRBV18; size: .; J: TRBJ2-7; D: .; DNA: TGTGCCAGCTCACCATTTTCCCCGGGGTTGAGTGGGAGTAGGTACGAGCAGTACTTC; CDR3: CASSPFSPGLSGSRYEQYF
V: TRBV15; size: .; J: TRBJ2-1; D: TRBD2; DNA: TGTGCCACAGCCGACCGGGACTACGACCGCGATGAGCAGTTCTTC; CDR3: CATADRDYDRDEQFF
V: TRBV7-6; size: .; J: TRBJ1-5; D: .; DNA: TGTGCCAGCAGAGCGCCGGGTCAGCCCCAGCATTTT; CDR3: CASRAPGQPQHF
V: TRBV28; size: .; J: TRBJ1-2; D: .; DNA: TGTGCCAGCACCAAACAGGGTACCTATGGCTACACCTTC; CDR3: CASTKQGTYGYTF
V: TRBV2; size: .; J: TRBJ1-1; D: .; DNA: TGTGCCAGCAGTGAATTAGGAGGGAACACTGAAGCTTTCTTT; CDR3: CASSELGGNTEAFF
V: TRBV13; size: .; J: TRBJ1-2; D: .; DNA: TGTGCCAGCAAACGTGGCGGAAGTGCTGGCTACACCTTC; CDR3: CASKRGGSAGYTF
V: TRBV20-1; size: .; J: TRBJ2-3; D: .; DNA: TGCAGTGCCGAGGGCACAGATACGCAGTATTTT; CDR3: CSAEGTDTQYF
V: TRBV2; size: .; J: TRBJ1-1; D: TRBD1; DNA: TGTGCCAGCAACGGACAGGGGGCGCGAGCTTTCTTT; CDR3: CASNGQGARAFF
V: TRBV11-2; size: .; J: TRBJ2-1; D: TRBD1; DNA: TGTGCCAGCAGCTTATTAGGGGGCGAGCAGTTCTTC; CDR3: CASSLLGGEQFF
V: TRBV6-2/TRBV6-3; size: .; J: TRBJ2-7; D: .; DNA: TGTGCCAGCAGCACCTACCCTTACGAGCAGTACTTC; CDR3: CASSTYPYEQYF
V: TRBV6-6; size: once; J: TRBJ1-6; D: .; DNA: TGTGCCAGCAGGGAACAGGAAGCTAATTCACCCCTCCACTTT; CDR3: CASREQEANSPLHF
V: TRBV27; size: .; J: TRBJ2-5; D: TRBD1; DNA: TGTGCCAGCAGTCCCTGGACAGGGGGCGTAGAGACCCAGTACTTC; CDR3: CASSPWTGGVETQYF
V: TRBV28; size: once; J: TRBJ2-7; D: .; DNA: TGTGCCAGCAGTTTAATTGGGCGTCTCTACGAGCAGTACTTC; CDR3: CASSLIGRLYEQYF
V: TRBV30; size: once; J: TRBJ2-7; D: .; DNA: TGTGCCTGGAGTGTCAGAGGGCGGGAAACCTACGAGCAGTACTTC; CDR3: CAWSVRGRETYEQYF
V: TRBV9; size: .; J: TRBJ2-2; D: TRBD2; DNA: TGTGCCAGCAGCGTAGCGGGCGGGGGACTAGCGGGCGCGAACACCGGGGAGCTGTTTTTT; CDR3: CASSVAGGGLAGANTGELFF
V: TRBV6-4; size: once; J: TRBJ2-2; D: .; DNA: TGTGCCAGCAGACGATACAGTACGAGCACCGGGGAGCTGTTTTTT; CDR3: CASRRYSTSTGELFF
V: TRBV28; size: .; J: TRBJ2-3; D: TRBD2; DNA: TGTGCCAGCAGTTTGCCAGCGGGAGGCACAGATACGCAGTATTTT; CDR3: CASSLPAGGTDTQYF
V: TRBV3-1/TRBV3-2; size: .; J: TRBJ2-5; D: .; DNA: TGTGCCAGCAGCCTAGAATCAGGGACCCAGTACTTC; CDR3: CASSLESGTQYF
V: TRBV6-2/TRBV6-3; size: .; J: TRBJ2-7; D: .; DNA: TGTGCCAGCAGTCAGGCCGGGGATTTGTCCTACGAGCAGTACTTC; CDR3: CASSQAGDLSYEQYF
V: TRBV24-1; size: .; J: TRBJ1-6; D: TRBD1; DNA: TGTGCCCGAACGATGGGACAGAAGAATTCACCCCTCCACTTT; CDR3: CARTMGQKNSPLHF
V: TRBV6-4; size: .; J: TRBJ1-2; D: .; DNA: TGTGCCAGCAGTGACTCTTTTCAGGGATCTAGAGGCTACACCTTC; CDR3: CASSDSFQGSRGYTF
V: TRBV2; size: .; J: TRBJ1-1; D: .; DNA: TGTGCCAGCAGTGAAAACGTTCAGGGGAGCACTGAAGCTTTCTTT; CDR3: CASSENVQGSTEAFF
V: TRBV20-1; size: .; J: TRBJ2-5; D: TRBD2; DNA: TGCAGTGCTAGTACGGGACTAGCAGAAGAGACCCAGTACTTC; CDR3: CSASTGLAEETQYF
V: TRBV9; size: .; J: TRBJ2-1; D: TRBD1; DNA: TGTGCCAGCAGCGTAGTTGGACAGGGGGCGCGTAATGAGCAGTTCTTC; CDR3: CASSVVGQGARNEQFF
V: TRBV7-3; size: .; J: TRBJ2-1; D: TRBD2; DNA: TGTGCCAGCAGCCTAGCGGGACTAGCGAGCTACAATGAGCAGTTCTTC; CDR3: CASSLAGLASYNEQFF
V: TRBV18; size: .; J: TRBJ2-3; D: .; DNA: TGTGCCAGCTCACGGGGCGGCAGCACAGATACGCAGTATTTT; CDR3: CASSRGGSTDTQYF
V: TRBV10-3; size: .; J: TRBJ1-4; D: .; DNA: TGTGCCATCAGCGCCCAGGCGTCACCAGCAACTAATGAAAAACTGTTTTTT; CDR3: CAISAQASPATNEKLFF
V: TRBV5-4; size: once; J: TRBJ2-1; D: .; DNA: TGTGCCAGCTCGAAGGAGATCATGCCTGGAAATGAGCAGTTCTTC; CDR3: CASSKEIMPGNEQFF
V: TRBV4-2; size: .; J: TRBJ2-1; D: TRBD2; DNA: TGTGCCAGCAGCCAGGACCTGGGACTAGCAATCGGTGAGCAGTTCTTC; CDR3: CASSQDLGLAIGEQFF
V: TRBV2; size: .; J: TRBJ2-6; D: .; DNA: TGTGCCAGCAGTGAGACAGTCTCTGGGGCCAACGTCCTGACTTTC; CDR3: CASSETVSGANVLTF
V: TRBV7-9; size: .; J: TRBJ2-5; D: .; DNA: TGTGCCAGCAGCCGGGATAGGTTAACCCAAGAGACCCAGTACTTC; CDR3: CASSRDRLTQETQYF
V: TRBV7-9; size: .; J: TRBJ2-1; D: TRBD2; DNA: TGTGCCAGCAGCTTATCGGTAGCGGGAGGGGGAAATGAGCAGTTCTTC; CDR3: CASSLSVAGGGNEQFF
V: TRBV7-2; size: .; J: TRBJ2-1; D: TRBD2; DNA: TGTGCCAGCATCAAGAGCCTAGCGGGAGTTTCCCCGTTCTTC; CDR3: CASIKSLAGVSPFF
V: TRBV7-9; size: few; J: TRBJ2-7; D: TRBD2; DNA: TGTGCCAGCAGCTCAGGGACTAGCGGGAGTGGTTCCTACGAGCAGTACTTC; CDR3: CASSSGTSGSGSYEQYF
V: TRBV9; size: .; J: TRBJ1-4; D: TRBD1; DNA: TGTGCCAGCAGCGCGTCAGGGGGTTTTGGAGAAAAACTGTTTTTT; CDR3: CASSASGGFGEKLFF
V: TRBV6-1; size: .; J: TRBJ1-1; D: .; DNA: TGTGCCAGCAGTGAAGTGGCGAACACTGAAGCTTTCTTT; CDR3: CASSEVANTEAFF
V: TRBV3-1/TRBV3-2; size: once; J: TRBJ1-4; D: TRBD1; DNA: TGTGCCAGTAGGGGGCTTAGGGAAAAACTGTTTTTT; CDR3: CASRGLREKLFF
V: TRBV6-1; size: .; J: TRBJ1-2; D: .; DNA: TGTGCCAGCAGTGAAAGGAGTATGTATGGCTACACCTTC; CDR3: CASSERSMYGYTF
V: TRBV4-1; size: .; J: TRBJ2-7; D: TRBD1; DNA: TGCGCCAGCAGTGCCCCGGGACAGGGGCGGGGGCAGTACTTC; CDR3: CASSAPGQGRGQYF
V: TRBV6-5; size: once; J: TRBJ2-7; D: .; DNA: TGTGCCAGCAGGAAGGGGGGGCGATACGAGCAGTACTTC; CDR3: CASRKGGRYEQYF
V: TRBV27; size: .; J: TRBJ1-1; D: .; DNA: TGTGCCTCGAGTCGAGGCAGGGCGAACACTGAAGCTTTCTTT; CDR3: CASSRGRANTEAFF
V: TRBV27; size: once; J: TRBJ2-7; D: TRBD2; DNA: TGTGCCAGCAGTTCAGCGGGAGGGAACACCTACGAGCAGTACTTC; CDR3: CASSSAGGNTYEQYF
V: TRBV6-6; size: .; J: TRBJ1-1; D: .; DNA: TGTGCCAGCAGTTTAGAAAGGGGCGCTGAAGCTTTCTTT; CDR3: CASSLERGAEAFF
V: TRBV24-1; size: .; J: TRBJ1-1; D: .; DNA: TGTGCCACCAGTGGCTACGGCACTGAAGCTTTCTTT; CDR3: CATSGYGTEAFF
V: TRBV28; size: .; J: TRBJ1-2; D: .; DNA: TGTGCCAGCAGATTCAGCGAGCGGGGCTACACCTTC; CDR3: CASRFSERGYTF
V: TRBV12-3/TRBV12-4; size: .; J: TRBJ2-7; D: .; DNA: TGTGCCAGCAGTTCCCTTTACGAGCAGTACTTC; CDR3: CASSSLYEQYF
V: TRBV30; size: .; J: TRBJ1-5; D: TRBD1; DNA: TGTGCCTGGAGTACCACAGGGGGCGGCAATCAGCCCCAGCATTTT; CDR3: CAWSTTGGGNQPQHF
V: TRBV5-1; size: .; J: TRBJ2-7; D: TRBD1; DNA: TGCGCCAGCAGCTTTGGACAGGGAAACTACGAGCAGTACTTC; CDR3: CASSFGQGNYEQYF
V: TRBV7-8; size: .; J: TRBJ2-7; D: TRBD2; DNA: TGTGCCAGCAGCTCCCAGACTAGCGGGGGCTCCTACGAGCAGTACTTC; CDR3: CASSSQTSGGSYEQYF
V: TRBV7-2; size: .; J: TRBJ2-7; D: TRBD2; DNA: TGTGCCAGCAGCTTAGTGGCGGCGGGAGGTTACTACGAGCAGTACTTC; CDR3: CASSLVAAGGYYEQYF
V: TRBV7-8; size: .; J: TRBJ2-1; D: .; DNA: TGTGCCAGCAGCCCCTTAGAGGTGGCCGGTGAGCAGTTCTTC; CDR3: CASSPLEVAGEQFF
V: TRBV5-1; size: .; J: TRBJ2-1; D: TRBD2; DNA: TGCGCCAGCAGCTCGGCTGCTAGCGGGCACAATGAGCAGTTCTTC; CDR3: CASSSAASGHNEQFF
V: TRBV2; size: .; J: TRBJ1-2; D: .; DNA: TGTGCCAGCAGTGAAGTCTCGGGGGGGCGGTATGGCTACACCTTC; CDR3: CASSEVSGGRYGYTF
V: TRBV19; size: .; J: TRBJ2-7; D: .; DNA: TGTGCCAGTAGTATCTCCCCGGACAGTTTCTACGAGCAGTACTTC; CDR3: CASSISPDSFYEQYF
V: TRBV19; size: .; J: TRBJ2-1; D: TRBD2; DNA: TGTGCCACCCCCCCTGAGGGAGGGCCTTATGAGCAGTTCTTC; CDR3: CATPPEGGPYEQFF
V: TRBV3-1/TRBV3-2; size: .; J: TRBJ2-3; D: .; DNA: TGTGCCAGCAGCGAAGGGGGTCGGGCGGGAGCCTCAGATACGCAGTATTTT; CDR3: CASSEGGRAGASDTQYF
V: TRBV10-3; size: .; J: TRBJ1-1; D: TRBD1; DNA: TGTGCCGCTCAGGGGGCGAACACTGAAGCTTTCTTT; CDR3: CAAQGANTEAFF
V: TRBV5-1; size: .; J: TRBJ2-5; D: .; DNA: TGCGCCAGCAGCTTAGGATGGGGGCCGAACCAAGAGACCCAGTACTTC; CDR3: CASSLGWGPNQETQYF
V: TRBV19; size: .; J: TRBJ2-5; D: .; DNA: TGTGCCAGTAGTATAGTTCCTAGCTTGGATGGCGAGACCCAGTACTTC; CDR3: CASSIVPSLDGETQYF
V: TRBV6-6; size: .; J: TRBJ1-5; D: TRBD1; DNA: TGTGCCAGCAGTTACCCTGGACAGGGGAGCCAGCCCCAGCATTTT; CDR3: CASSYPGQGSQPQHF